This entry is about one TCR beta chain. Amplification of TCR beta used genomic DNA extracted from peripheral blood. Between the trimmed V and J ends, which lost 1 base and 1 base, there was a span of 7 bases. The CDR3 is made up of 14 amino acids. CDR1 is LNHDA and CDR2 is SQIVND in the germline V gene (reference sequence). This sample was included in a study of T cell repertoires in aging, cancer and after chemotherapy. Multiplex touch-down PCR with TRB-A/B primers amplified rearranged V-D-J TRB sequences. TCRdb independently ran MiXCR on the multiplex PCR reads; one entry per CDR3 protein. The repertoire has 9,000 or so distinct CDR3 sequences, over 30% of them found once; the top ten carry approximately 3%.

The chain links TRBV19 to TRBJ2-5, with D unclear. Input material: blood. The clonotype originates from a human donor in good health. The CDR3 region has the DNA TGTGCCAGTAGTATAGTAGGCGGCCAAGAGACCCAGTACTTC. Translation gives CASSIVGGQETQYF.